This T cell receptor beta chain was obtained from a study of blood T cell repertoires in COVID-19. Study context: PBMCs, B-cell-depleted T cells, or T cells provided the cDNA or gDNA that made up the material.

Profiled with immunoSEQ multiplex PCR; TCRdb holds only in-frame clones, not every one. The sample contains roughly 47,000 clones, 70% to 90% of which appear only once. Germline-derived CDR1 and CDR2 are KGHSH and LQKENI. V lost 4 bases, J lost 6 bases, and 5 bases stayed unmatched. The CDR3 extends over 14 amino acids. The source material was peripheral blood. This sequence originates from an elderly woman with COVID-19, enrolled during active disease. The gene calls are TRBV18 and TRBJ2-2; 7 bases map to TRBD1. CDR3 sequence: CASSRQGSAGELFF. CDR3 in DNA: TGTGCCAGCTCACGACAGGGATCAGCCGGGGAGCTGTTTTTT.